This TCR beta chain was profiled in a study of cytomegalovirus exposure and HLA in healthy donors. Study findings and constraints: Some segments of the V type, notably TRBV6-2 and TRBV6-3, were excluded as indistinguishable.

V was pared by 2 bases and J by 7 bases, with 17 bases between. The V gene's germline CDR1 is SEHNR and CDR2 FQNEAQ (reference sequence). This CDR3 spans 16 amino acids. Concerning this clone: No antigen is known for it.

It was with 60 Vbeta and 13 Jbeta primers that the PCR ran. Some clones are missing from TCRdb's copy, which holds only in-frame ones; the method was immunoSEQ multiplex PCR. There are fewer than 200,000 clones in the sample; approximately 84% occur only once, and approximately 4.1% lies in the top ten. The chain combines TRBV7-9 with TRBJ1-4; possibly TRBD1 for D (6 bases). The clonotype comes from a woman between 50 and 59 years old in good health and CMV-seropositive. The sequenced sample consisted of PBMCs. For the CDR3, the DNA is TGTGCCAGCAGCTTACAGGGGACCCCCAGAGGTGAAAAACTGTTTTTT. The encoded protein is CASSLQGTPRGEKLFF.